These 23 T cell receptor beta chains originate from one sample sequenced in a study of blood T cell repertoires in COVID-19. TCRdb keeps only in-frame clones here, not all; method: immunoSEQ multiplex PCR. The sample lists roughly 380,000 clones; over 75% were seen once. Sequencing was done on a sample of peripheral blood. These receptors were obtained from a woman in her thirties or forties with COVID-19, enrolled during active disease.

The CDR3 sequence: CAIRGQLNTEAFF. The CDR3 DNA sequence: TGTGCCATCAGGGGACAGCTGAACACTGAAGCTTTCTTT. The chain carries TRBV10-3 and TRBJ1-1, with 7 bases identical to TRBD1. Trimming cost V 6 bases and J 0 bases; bases outside gene matches: 1. Germline V lookup: CDR1 ENHRY, CDR2 SYGVKD. The CDR3 covers 13 residues.

The DNA of the CDR3 is TGTGCCAGCAGTGAAGCTAGAGTAAAACTGTTTTTT. This encodes CASSEARVKLFF. V is TRBV2 and J is TRBJ1-4; D call uncertain. The germline V and J ends were trimmed by 0 bases and 10 bases, with 6 bases remaining between them. CDR1 and CDR2 from the germline V gene are SNHLY and FYNNEI. The CDR3 is 12 amino acids. Combining the CDR3 with reference TRBV2 and TRBJ1-4 gives the whole variable domain EPEVTQTPSHQVTQMGQEVILRCVPISNHLYFYWYRQILGQKVEFLVSFYNNEISEKSEIFDDQFSVERPDGSNFTLKIRSTKLEDSAMYFCASSEARVKLFFGSGTQLSVL.

The chain carries TRBV29-1 and TRBJ1-2; 7 nucleotides match TRBD1. CDR1 is SQVTM and CDR2 is ANQGSEA in the germline V gene. This CDR3 is built from 11 residues. V trimming: 6 bases; J trimming: 4 bases; junction bases outside the gene matches: 2. The CDR3 loop is CSVGQVYGYTF. The CDR3 region has the DNA TGCAGCGTCGGACAGGTCTATGGCTACACCTTC.

The genes are TRBV27 and TRBJ1-5; 8 bases are a match to TRBD1. V was pared by 3 bases and J by 6 bases, with 4 bases of the junction left unmatched. The CDR3 consists of 14 residues. The germline V gene encodes CDR1 MNHEY and CDR2 SMNVEV (reference sequence). CDR3 loop: CASSFRGLSQPQHF. CDR3 coding DNA: TGTGCCAGCAGTTTCAGGGGGCTAAGTCAGCCCCAGCATTTT.

The V call is TRBV6-5, the J call TRBJ1-2, with D tentatively TRBD1 (6 bases). V was clipped by 2 bases and J by 6 bases, with 16 bases between them. The CDR3 is 15 amino acids. Germline values: CDR1 MNHEY, CDR2 SVGAGI. CDR3 coding DNA: TGTGCCAGCAGTTACGCGACAGGACCCCAGCATGGCTACACCTTC. It translates to CASSYATGPQHGYTF.

This chain joins TRBV9 and TRBJ2-3; 8 bases fit TRBD1. V shed 4 bases and J 2 bases; nucleotides not matched to a gene: 9. CDR3 length equals 16 residues. Germline loops: CDR1 SGDLS, CDR2 YYNGEE. CDR3 nucleotide sequence: TGTGCCAGCAGCTCTGGGACAGGCCTAGCCACAGATACGCAGTATTTT. The encoded protein is CASSSGTGLATDTQYF.

This clone was seen more than once but under ten times. The genes are TRBV18 and TRBJ1-5; maybe TRBD1 (5 bases). Trimming took 6 bases from V and 7 from J, leaving 13 bases between them. Germline CDR1 and CDR2: KGHSH and LQKENI. This CDR3 is built from 13 residues. The CDR3 DNA sequence: TGTGCCAGCTCCCCCCGGGCAGGGCAGCCCCAGCATTTT. As protein: CASSPRAGQPQHF.

The chain's CDR3 is CASSQGGGRSDTQYF. The CDR3 DNA reads as TGTGCCAGCAGCCAAGGGGGGGGGCGATCCGATACGCAGTATTTT. The chain is built from TRBV3-1 (or the pseudogene TRBV3-2) and TRBJ2-3; possibly TRBD2 for D (7 bases). The CDR3 spans 15 residues. V was trimmed by 1 base and J by 6 bases, leaving 14 bases between them. Germline V gene lookup returns CDR1 LGHDT and CDR2 YNNKEL (reference sequence).

This clone was seen just once. The chain uses TRBV19 and TRBJ1-4; TRBD1 matches 9 bases. This CDR3 spans 18 amino acids. The J segment lost 0 bases and the V segment lost 6 bases, leaving 11 bases of the junction unmatched. CDR1 and CDR2 from the germline V gene are LNHDA and SQIVND (reference sequence). The CDR3 loop reads CASRFADRGIATNEKLFF. In DNA, the CDR3 is TGTGCCAGTAGATTTGCGGACAGGGGTATTGCAACTAATGAAAAACTGTTTTTT.

CDR3 protein: CASSLAGGVGGYTF. In nucleotides, the CDR3 is TGTGCCAGCAGCTTAGCCGGAGGGGTGGGCGGCTACACCTTC. J is TRBJ1-2 and V is TRBV7-9; D possibly corresponds to TRBD1 (5 bases). CDR1 SEHNR and CDR2 FQNEAQ come from the germline V gene (reference sequence). V shed 0 bases and J shed 8 bases, with 13 bases lying between them. This CDR3 spans 14 amino acids.

Written as DNA, the CDR3 is TGTGCCAGCAGCTTATCACACCGCTCCTACGAGCAGTACTTC. Encoded protein: CASSLSHRSYEQYF. The chain joins TRBV7-2 to TRBJ2-7; no clear D. Looked up from germline, CDR1 is SGHTA and CDR2 is FQGNSA. V lost 2 bases and J 0 bases, leaving 8 bases between the germline ends. The CDR3 runs to 14 residues.

The chain joins TRBV9 to TRBJ1-1; no reliable D call. The germline V and J ends were trimmed by 0 bases and 5 bases, with 14 bases remaining between them. Germline V gene lookup returns CDR1 SGDLS and CDR2 YYNGEE. The length of the CDR3 is 15 residues. In nucleotides, the CDR3 is TGTGCCAGCAGCGTAGAACCACGGGGTACGACTGAAGCTTTCTTT. This sequence encodes CASSVEPRGTTEAFF.

With regard to this clone: Other DNA sequences within the sample encode an identical CDR3. The chain links TRBV29-1 to TRBJ1-1; 8 bases agree with TRBD1. The CDR3 runs 11 residues. V trimming: 6 bases; J trimming: 4 bases; junction bases outside the gene matches: 1. CDR1 is SQVTM, CDR2 ANQGSEA, per germline. This CDR3 reads CSVGQGTEAFF. CDR3 DNA sequence: TGCAGCGTCGGACAGGGCACTGAAGCTTTCTTT.

On this clone: This same CDR3 is encoded by further DNA sequences in the sample. This rearrangement joins TRBV5-1 to TRBJ2-1; tentative D call: TRBD1 (5 bases). The CDR3 runs 12 residues. Trimming removed 5 bases from V and 10 bases from J, with 13 bases in between. In germline, CDR1 is SGHRS, CDR2 YFSETQ. The CDR3 is CASSPQGYEQFF. CDR3 in DNA: TGCGCCAGCAGTCCTCAGGGATACGAGCAGTTCTTC.

CDR3 sequence (DNA): TGTGCCAGCAGCCGCACGGGCCCAGGGGGCCGTGAAGCTTTCTTT. It codes for CASSRTGPGGREAFF. The rearrangement uses TRBV3-1 (or the pseudogene TRBV3-2) and TRBJ1-1, with 8 bases aligning to TRBD1. Germline V gene lookup returns CDR1 LGHDT and CDR2 YNNKEL (reference sequence). CDR3 length: 15 residues. V shed 4 bases and J 7 bases; nucleotides not matched to a gene: 11.

The V gene is TRBV2, the J gene TRBJ1-2; D unresolved. Germline values: CDR1 SNHLY, CDR2 FYNNEI. The CDR3 contains 16 residues. V lost 2 bases, J lost 8 bases, and 21 bases lay in between. The CDR3 spells CASSETRGTQIGGYTF. CDR3 bases: TGTGCCAGCAGTGAAACGAGAGGTACTCAAATTGGCGGCTACACCTTC. Together with reference TRBV2 and TRBJ1-2, the CDR3 gives the full variable domain: EPEVTQTPSHQVTQMGQEVILRCVPISNHLYFYWYRQILGQKVEFLVSFYNNEISEKSEIFDDQFSVERPDGSNFTLKIRSTKLEDSAMYFCASSETRGTQIGGYTFGSGTRLTVV.

The rearrangement uses TRBV5-8 and TRBJ2-7, with a weak D call TRBD2 (6 bases). This CDR3 comprises 13 residues. CDR1 is SGHTS, CDR2 YDEGEE, per germline. V was clipped by 7 bases and J by 0 bases, with 11 bases between them. The CDR3 sequence: CASPGRSSYEQYF. CDR3 coding DNA: TGTGCCAGCCCAGGGAGGAGCTCCTACGAGCAGTACTTC.

The J gene is TRBJ1-3, the V gene TRBV5-5; D may be TRBD1 (5 bases). The V end lost 4 bases, the J end lost 1 base, and 9 bases lay between the germline ends. The germline gives CDR1 SGHKS, CDR2 YYEKEE (reference sequence). The length of the CDR3 is 14 residues. Here the CDR3 reads CASSAGGSGNTIYF. The CDR3 bases are TGTGCCAGCAGCGCGGGGGGATCTGGAAACACCATATATTTT. The entire variable domain, with the rest obtained from reference TRBV5-5 and TRBJ1-3, is as follows: DAGVTQSPTHLIKTRGQQVTLRCSPISGHKSVSWYQQVLGQGPQFIFQYYEKEERGRGNFPDRFSARQFPNYSSELNVNALLLGDSALYLCASSAGGSGNTIYFGEGSWLTVV.

The gene calls are TRBV25-1 and TRBJ2-5; no firm D call. The CDR3 runs 12 residues. The V and J ends lost 0 bases and 5 bases respectively, with 4 bases between them. The germline CDR1 and CDR2 sequences are MGHDK and SYGVNS. For the CDR3, the DNA is TGTGCCAGCAGTGAATATCGGGAGACCCAGTACTTC. Protein: CASSEYRETQYF.

The rearrangement joins TRBV6-5 to TRBJ1-1; D gene uncertain. The length of the CDR3 is 15 residues. V was pared by 5 bases and J by 3 bases, with 16 bases between. CDR1 and CDR2 from the germline V gene are MNHEY and SVGAGI. CDR3 loop: CASSPQTLGDTEAFF. Here the CDR3 DNA reads TGTGCCAGCAGTCCTCAGACACTCGGGGACACTGAAGCTTTCTTT.

The rearrangement links TRBV6-4 to TRBJ2-2, with D possibly TRBD2 on 5 matching bases. Germline V gives CDR1 MRHNA, CDR2 SNTAGT. Trimming left V 7 bases short and J 6 bases short, with 18 bases between. The CDR3 length is 15 residues. This CDR3 reads CASKVFEGSAGELFF. The CDR3 DNA sequence: TGTGCCAGCAAAGTTTTTGAGGGTAGCGCCGGGGAGCTGTTTTTT.

The CDR3 region is CASSSLSRDRGYEQYF. The CDR3 DNA follows: TGTGCCAGTAGCTCTCTTTCCCGGGACAGGGGTTACGAGCAGTACTTC. The rearrangement uses TRBV19 and TRBJ2-7; the match to TRBD1 covers 10 bases. Trimming at V came to 6 bases and at J to 4 bases, leaving 12 bases not matched to a gene. The germline gives CDR1 LNHDA, CDR2 SQIVND (reference sequence). The CDR3 covers 16 residues.

V is TRBV6-2 or TRBV6-3 and J is TRBJ2-1; D gene ambiguous. The V end lost 4 bases, the J end lost 12 bases, and 16 bases lay between the germline ends. There are 13 residues in the CDR3. Per germline, CDR1 MNHEY and CDR2 SVGEGT. The CDR3 region is CASSLLAALGQFF. The CDR3 bases are TGTGCCAGCAGTTTACTGGCGGCTCTGGGGCAGTTCTTC.